A selection of T cell receptor beta chains follows, all from one sample in a study of T cell repertoires in cytomegalovirus infection. These TCRs' antigens remain unknown. TCRdb re-called the reads through MiXCR, storing one row per CDR3 protein. The data contain about 51,000 distinct CDR3 sequences, 20% to 25% of them seen just once; the ten biggest clones take up more than 20%. The sequences come from CD8+ T cells from cultured PBMCs, collected from culture after CMV antigen stimulation. These receptors were taken from a human donor in good health (CMV status not recorded). Some clones in this sample may be carry-over from other donors' samples. Each CDR3 is given with its conserved first and last residue. Each record gives: V gene, clone size, D gene, J gene, CDR3 protein, CDR3 DNA. The D gene is left open where the match is weak. A row's size may be missing; if present it is once, few, many or a size class.

TRBV7-9	many	TRBD1	TRBJ2-7	CASSSGQGRLYEQYF	TGTGCCAGCAGCTCGGGACAGGGGAGACTCTACGAGCAGTACTTC
TRBV7-9	.	.	TRBJ2-6	CASSLPTGANVLTF	TGTGCCAGCAGCCTTCCAACTGGGGCCAACGTCCTGACTTTC
TRBV4-1	few	.	TRBJ1-2	CASSQVGTGGYGYTF	TGCGCCAGCAGCCAAGTGGGGACGGGGGGCTATGGCTACACCTTC
TRBV7-9	few	TRBD2	TRBJ2-1	CASSLSRASGNNEQFF	TGTGCCAGCAGCCTATCTCGGGCTAGCGGCAACAATGAGCAGTTCTTC
TRBV9	few	.	TRBJ2-3	CASSASMGRLSTDTQYF	TGTGCCAGCAGCGCGAGCATGGGACGGCTTAGCACAGATACGCAGTATTTT
TRBV7-9	.	TRBD2	TRBJ2-1	CASSPQLAGPYNEQFF	TGTGCCAGCAGCCCGCAGCTAGCGGGGCCCTACAATGAGCAGTTCTTC
TRBV7-2	few	TRBD1	TRBJ2-3	CASSTTGGRDTQYF	TGTGCCAGCAGCACCACAGGGGGCAGAGATACGCAGTATTTT
TRBV7-2	many	.	TRBJ1-1	CASSWPGPTNTEAFF	TGTGCCAGCAGCTGGCCGGGACCGACGAACACTGAAGCTTTCTTT
TRBV7-9	many	TRBD1	TRBJ2-1	CASSSDRTTTSYNEQFF	TGTGCCAGCAGCTCGGACAGGACGACGACCTCCTACAATGAGCAGTTCTTC
TRBV6-6	few	.	TRBJ2-7	CASSSGQGLRYEQYF	.
TRBV7-8	many	.	TRBJ1-2	CASSLADSYNYGYTF	TGTGCCAGCAGCTTAGCGGACAGTTATAACTATGGCTACACCTTC
TRBV11-1	.	TRBD1	TRBJ1-5	CASSTRRGETGASNQPQHF	TGTGCCAGCAGCACCCGAAGGGGAGAGACAGGGGCTAGCAATCAGCCCCAGCATTTT
TRBV7-8	many	.	TRBJ1-5	CASSLAGEFDQPQHF	TGTGCCAGCAGCTTAGCGGGGGAGTTCGATCAGCCCCAGCATTTT
TRBV5-3	.	.	TRBJ1-5	CARSSSNQPQHF	TGTGCCAGAAGCTCGTCTAATCAGCCCCAGCATTTT
TRBV28	.	.	TRBJ2-6	CASSLDPSGANVLTF	TGTGCCAGCAGTTTAGACCCCTCTGGGGCCAACGTCCTGACTTTC
TRBV7-9	.	.	TRBJ1-3	CASSLLSSGNTIYF	TGTGCCAGCAGCTTACTTAGCTCTGGAAACACCATATATTTT
TRBV7-6	.	TRBD1	TRBJ2-1	CASSLPHNKRTGDEQFF	TGTGCCAGCAGCTTACCCCACAACAAGCGGACAGGGGATGAGCAGTTCTTC
TRBV2	.	.	TRBJ2-2	CASSDRYTGELFF	TGTGCCAGCAGTGACCGATACACCGGGGAGCTGTTTTTT
TRBV12-3/TRBV12-4	.	.	TRBJ2-3	CVSVEGRSTDTQYF	TGTGTCAGTGTCGAGGGGCGAAGCACAGATACGCAGTATTTT
TRBV7-6	.	.	TRBJ2-7	CASSGTTYEQYF	TGTGCCAGCAGCGGGACCACCTACGAGCAGTACTTC
TRBV12-3/TRBV12-4	once	.	TRBJ2-3	CASRKRATSTDTQYF	TGTGCCAGCAGAAAGCGGGCAACTAGCACAGATACGCAGTATTTT
TRBV9	.	.	TRBJ2-4	CASSVGVVGAKNIQYF	TGTGCCAGCAGCGTAGGGGTGGTGGGTGCCAAAAACATTCAGTACTTC
TRBV12-5	many	TRBD1	TRBJ1-1	CASGLVLGQGPNTEAFF	TGTGCTAGTGGTTTGGTACTGGGACAGGGCCCTAACACTGAAGCTTTCTTT
TRBV28	few	TRBD2	TRBJ2-3	CASSLNRDYRTDTQYF	TGTGCCAGCAGCTTAAACCGGGACTACCGCACAGATACGCAGTATTTT
TRBV7-9	.	TRBD2	TRBJ2-3	CASSFGLAEGVADTQYF	TGTGCCAGCAGCTTTGGACTAGCGGAGGGTGTAGCAGATACGCAGTATTTT
TRBV7-9	once	.	TRBJ2-1	CASSGIQDEQFF	TGTGCCAGCAGCGGGATCCAGGATGAGCAGTTCTTC
TRBV7-2	many	.	TRBJ1-2	CASSLTTGYNYGYTF	TGTGCCAGCAGCTTAACTACAGGATATAACTATGGCTACACCTTC
TRBV7-6	few	.	TRBJ2-5	CASSSISGEETQYF	TGTGCCAGCAGCTCGATTTCAGGGGAAGAGACCCAGTACTTC
TRBV7-9	once	TRBD1	TRBJ1-3	CASSSETTGGASGNTIYF	TGTGCCAGCAGCTCCGAAACCACAGGGGGCGCTTCCGGAAACACCATATATTTT
TRBV7-8	few	.	TRBJ2-3	CASSPDSTQYF	TGTGCCAGCAGCCCGGACAGTACGCAGTATTTT
TRBV19	few	.	TRBJ1-5	CASRDPLGRRSNQPQHF	TGTGCCAGTAGGGATCCCCTAGGCAGGAGGAGCAATCAGCCCCAGCATTTT
TRBV2	.	.	TRBJ1-2	CASSELWGYTF	TGTGCCAGCAGTGAACTCTGGGGCTACACCTTC
TRBV7-2	.	.	TRBJ1-5	CASSLESWESNQPQHF	TGTGCCAGCAGCTTAGAAAGCTGGGAGAGCAATCAGCCCCAGCATTTT
TRBV6-6	few	.	TRBJ1-2	CASSYSTVNYGYTF	TGTGCCAGCAGTTACTCGACAGTTAACTATGGCTACACCTTC
TRBV12-3/TRBV12-4	.	TRBD2	TRBJ2-1	CASSSTGLADNEQFF	TGTGCCAGCAGTTCGACGGGACTAGCTGACAATGAGCAGTTCTTC
TRBV19	few	.	TRBJ2-5	CASSISRAALGETQYF	TGTGCCAGTAGTATCTCGAGAGCGGCTCTCGGGGAGACCCAGTACTTC
TRBV20-1	many	.	TRBJ2-3	CSARLGGATDTQYF	TGCAGTGCTAGACTGGGGGGGGCCACAGATACGCAGTATTTT
TRBV7-9	few	.	TRBJ2-1	CASSFPANSYNEQFF	TGTGCCAGCAGCTTCCCGGCGAACTCCTACAATGAGCAGTTCTTC
TRBV11-1	.	.	TRBJ2-4	CASSLENPSYKNIQYF	TGTGCCAGCAGCTTAGAAAATCCCAGCTACAAAAACATTCAGTACTTC
TRBV7-2	.	.	TRBJ2-1	CASNLDVSYNEQFF	TGTGCCAGCAACCTGGATGTCTCCTACAATGAGCAGTTCTTC